The rows below give T cell receptor beta chains drawn from one sample of a study of T-cell reconstitution after alpha-beta-depleted transplantation in children. TCRdb ran MiXCR on the PCR reads and lists one entry per CDR3 protein. Altogether about 980,000 distinct CDR3 sequences are present, roughly 31% being singletons, with the ten largest covering about 28%. The sequenced sample was PBMCs, mostly from graft donor cells, obtained 360 days after TCRalphabeta/CD19-depleted stem cell transplant. These receptors all stem from a boy in the first two years of life who had a stem cell transplant for SCID, so the T cells may come from the graft donor. Both conserved end residues are part of each CDR3. Fields, in order: J gene, clone size, D gene, V gene, CDR3 protein, CDR3 DNA. D genes are given only for firm matches. Clone size, where shown, is once, few, many, or a class for clones that have expanded.

>TRBJ1-6|few|-|TRBV29-1
CSVNFAPLLHF
TGCAGCGTTAACTTCGCTCCGCTTCTCCACTTT
>TRBJ2-3|few|-|TRBV5-1
CASSSAPGLDTQYF
TGCGCCAGCAGCTCAGCGCCGGGGCTGGATACGCAGTATTTT
>TRBJ2-1|many|TRBD1|TRBV5-1
CASSLIPGTGDYNEQFF
TGCGCCAGCAGCTTGATCCCCGGGACAGGGGACTACAATGAGCAGTTCTTC
>TRBJ2-5|-|-|TRBV12-5
CARGTLGETQYF
TGTGCTAGGGGTACCTTGGGTGAGACCCAGTACTTC
>TRBJ1-1|-|-|TRBV4-1
CASSHLTPNTEAFF
TGCGCCAGCAGCCATTTGACACCGAACACTGAAGCTTTCTTT
>TRBJ1-1|-|-|TRBV9
CASSVAPGAAEAFF
TGTGCCAGCAGCGTAGCTCCAGGGGCTGCTGAAGCTTTCTTT
>TRBJ2-3|few|-|TRBV7-9
CASSLAGGVSSTDTQYF
TGTGCCAGCAGCTTAGCGGGCGGTGTCAGTAGCACAGATACGCAGTATTTT
>TRBJ2-1|-|-|TRBV12-3/TRBV12-4
CASSLGGRTYNEQFF
TGTGCCAGCAGTTTAGGCGGGCGAACCTACAATGAGCAGTTCTTC
>TRBJ2-4|few|TRBD2|TRBV5-1
CASSFGGRDIQYF
TGCGCCAGCAGCTTTGGCGGGAGAGACATTCAGTACTTC
>TRBJ2-3|few|-|TRBV4-1
CASSQRSAGNSNTDTQYF
TGCGCCAGCAGCCAAAGGTCGGCCGGCAACTCCAACACAGATACGCAGTATTTT
>TRBJ2-2|-|-|TRBV28
CASSIGPIPRGGELFF
TGTGCCAGCAGTATCGGACCCATCCCTCGGGGCGGGGAGCTGTTTTTT
>TRBJ2-2|few|-|TRBV3-1
CASSPHGLNTGELFF
TGTGCCAGCAGCCCCCACGGCCTAAACACCGGGGAGCTGTTTTTT
>TRBJ2-2|-|-|TRBV12-3/TRBV12-4
CASTITGELFF
TGTGCCAGCACGATCACCGGGGAGCTGTTTTTT
>TRBJ1-2|-|TRBD1|TRBV29-1
CSATGTGGYGYTF
TGCAGCGCCACCGGGACAGGCGGCTATGGCTACACCTTC
>TRBJ2-1|many|-|TRBV20-1
CSAREGGPLYNEQFF
TGCAGTGCTAGAGAGGGGGGCCCCTTATACAATGAGCAGTTCTTC
>TRBJ2-7|-|-|TRBV27
CASSLKGAGEQYF
TGTGCCAGCAGTTTAAAAGGGGCTGGGGAGCAGTACTTC
>TRBJ2-3|-|-|TRBV11-2
CASREAGRTDTQYF
TGTGCCAGCCGCGAGGCAGGGAGAACAGATACGCAGTATTTT
>TRBJ2-7|-|TRBD1|TRBV29-1
CSLATGGCYEQYF
TGCAGCCTAGCGACAGGGGGGTGCTACGAGCAGTACTTC
>TRBJ2-7|once|-|TRBV29-1
CSVLTQGPTYEQYF
TGCAGCGTTCTCACGCAGGGGCCCACCTACGAGCAGTACTTC
>TRBJ2-1|few|-|TRBV10-2
CASSDYPYNEQFF
TGCGCCAGCAGTGACTACCCCTACAATGAGCAGTTCTTC
>TRBJ2-5|-|-|TRBV28
CASSLITVQTQYF
TGTGCCAGCAGTTTAATAACGGTACAGACCCAGTACTTC
>TRBJ2-1|few|TRBD1|TRBV13
CASSLAGTGVNEQFF
TGTGCCAGCAGCTTAGCTGGGACAGGGGTAAATGAGCAGTTCTTC
>TRBJ1-4|few|-|TRBV7-9
CASSLAETLDEKLFF
TGTGCCAGCAGCTTAGCTGAGACCTTGGATGAAAAACTGTTTTTT
>TRBJ2-3|-|TRBD2|TRBV27
CAFSLAGGLGTDTQYF
TGTGCCTTCTCACTAGCGGGGGGGCTGGGCACAGATACGCAGTATTTT